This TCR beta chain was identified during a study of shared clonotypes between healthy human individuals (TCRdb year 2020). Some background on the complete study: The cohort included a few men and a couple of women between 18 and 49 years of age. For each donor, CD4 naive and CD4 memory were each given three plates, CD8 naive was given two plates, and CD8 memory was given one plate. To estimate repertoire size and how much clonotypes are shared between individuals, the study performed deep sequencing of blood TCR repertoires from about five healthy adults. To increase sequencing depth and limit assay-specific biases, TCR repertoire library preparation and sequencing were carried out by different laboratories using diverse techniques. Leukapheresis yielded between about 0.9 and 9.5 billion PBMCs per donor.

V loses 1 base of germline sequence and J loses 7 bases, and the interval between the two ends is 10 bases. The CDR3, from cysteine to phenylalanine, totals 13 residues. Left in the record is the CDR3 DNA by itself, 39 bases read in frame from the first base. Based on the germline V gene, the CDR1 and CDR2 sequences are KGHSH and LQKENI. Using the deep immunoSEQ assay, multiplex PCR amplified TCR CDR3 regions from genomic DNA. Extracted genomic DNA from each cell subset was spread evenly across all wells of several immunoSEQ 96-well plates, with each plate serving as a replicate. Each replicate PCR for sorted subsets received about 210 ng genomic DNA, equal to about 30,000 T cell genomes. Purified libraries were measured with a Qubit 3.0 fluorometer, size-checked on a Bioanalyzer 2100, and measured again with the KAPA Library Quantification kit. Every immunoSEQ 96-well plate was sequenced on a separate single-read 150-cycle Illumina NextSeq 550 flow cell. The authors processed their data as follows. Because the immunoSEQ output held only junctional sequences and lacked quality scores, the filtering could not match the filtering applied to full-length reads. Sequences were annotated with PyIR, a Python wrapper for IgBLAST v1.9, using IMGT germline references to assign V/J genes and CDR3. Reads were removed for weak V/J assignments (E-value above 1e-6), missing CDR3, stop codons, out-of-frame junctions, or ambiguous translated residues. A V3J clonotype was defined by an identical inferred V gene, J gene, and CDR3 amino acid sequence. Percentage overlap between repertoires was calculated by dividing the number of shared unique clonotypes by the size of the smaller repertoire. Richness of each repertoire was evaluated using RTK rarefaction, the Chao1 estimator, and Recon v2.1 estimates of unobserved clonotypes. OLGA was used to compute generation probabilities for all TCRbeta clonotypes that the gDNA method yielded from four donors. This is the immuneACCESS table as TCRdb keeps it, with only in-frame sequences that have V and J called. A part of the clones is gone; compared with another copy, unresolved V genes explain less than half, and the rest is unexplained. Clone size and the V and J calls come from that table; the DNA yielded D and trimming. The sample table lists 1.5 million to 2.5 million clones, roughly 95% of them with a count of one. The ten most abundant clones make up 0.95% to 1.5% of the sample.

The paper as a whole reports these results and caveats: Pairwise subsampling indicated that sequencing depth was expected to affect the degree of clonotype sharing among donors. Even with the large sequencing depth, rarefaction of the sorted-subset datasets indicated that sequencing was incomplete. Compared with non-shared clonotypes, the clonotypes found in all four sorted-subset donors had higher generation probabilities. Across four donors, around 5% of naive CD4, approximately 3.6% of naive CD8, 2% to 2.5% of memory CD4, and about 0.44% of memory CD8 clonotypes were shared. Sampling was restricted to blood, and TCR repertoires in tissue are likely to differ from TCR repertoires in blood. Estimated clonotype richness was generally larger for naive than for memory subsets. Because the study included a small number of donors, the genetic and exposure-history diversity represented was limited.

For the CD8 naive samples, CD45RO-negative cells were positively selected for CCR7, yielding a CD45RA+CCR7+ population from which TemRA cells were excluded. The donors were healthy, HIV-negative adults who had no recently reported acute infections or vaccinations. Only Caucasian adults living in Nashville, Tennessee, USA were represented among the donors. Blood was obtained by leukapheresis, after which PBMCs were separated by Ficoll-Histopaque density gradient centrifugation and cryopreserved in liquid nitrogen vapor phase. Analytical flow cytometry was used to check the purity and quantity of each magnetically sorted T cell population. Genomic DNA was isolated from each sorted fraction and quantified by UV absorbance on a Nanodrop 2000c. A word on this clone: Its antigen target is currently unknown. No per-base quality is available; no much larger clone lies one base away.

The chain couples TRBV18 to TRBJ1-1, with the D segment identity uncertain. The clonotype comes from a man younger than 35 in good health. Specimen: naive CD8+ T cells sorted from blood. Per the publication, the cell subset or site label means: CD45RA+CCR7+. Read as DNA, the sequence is TGTGCCAGCTCACCACTGTCGGCTAATGAAGCTTTCTTT. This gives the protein CASSPLSANEAFF.